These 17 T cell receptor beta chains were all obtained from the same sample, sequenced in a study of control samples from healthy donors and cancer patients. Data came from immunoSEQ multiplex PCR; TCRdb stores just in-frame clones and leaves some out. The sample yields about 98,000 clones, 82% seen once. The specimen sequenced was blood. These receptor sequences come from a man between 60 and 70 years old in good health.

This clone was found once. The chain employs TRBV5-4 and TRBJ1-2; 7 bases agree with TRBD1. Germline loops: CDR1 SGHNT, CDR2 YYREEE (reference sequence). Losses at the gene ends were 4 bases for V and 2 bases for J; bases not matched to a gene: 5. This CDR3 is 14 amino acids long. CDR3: CASSVGQPNYGYTF. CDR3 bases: TGTGCCAGCAGCGTGGGACAGCCGAACTATGGCTACACCTTC.

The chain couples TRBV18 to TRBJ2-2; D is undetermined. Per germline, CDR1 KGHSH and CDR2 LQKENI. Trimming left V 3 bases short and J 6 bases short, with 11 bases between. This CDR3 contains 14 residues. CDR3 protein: CASSPNSSPGELFF. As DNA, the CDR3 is TGTGCCAGCTCACCGAATTCATCTCCCGGGGAGCTGTTTTTT.

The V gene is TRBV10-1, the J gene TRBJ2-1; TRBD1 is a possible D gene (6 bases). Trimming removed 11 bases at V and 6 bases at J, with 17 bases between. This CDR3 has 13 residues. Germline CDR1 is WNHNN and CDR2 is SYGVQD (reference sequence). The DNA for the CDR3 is TGCGCCCGAGGGGGAGAGCGAACCAATGAGCAGTTCTTC. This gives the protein CARGGERTNEQFF.

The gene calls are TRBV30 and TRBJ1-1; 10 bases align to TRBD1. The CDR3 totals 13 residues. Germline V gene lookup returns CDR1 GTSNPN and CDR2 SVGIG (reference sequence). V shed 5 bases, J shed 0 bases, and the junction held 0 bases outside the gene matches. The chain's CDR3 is CAWDRGLNTEAFF. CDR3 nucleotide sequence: TGTGCCTGGGACAGGGGGCTGAACACTGAAGCTTTCTTT.

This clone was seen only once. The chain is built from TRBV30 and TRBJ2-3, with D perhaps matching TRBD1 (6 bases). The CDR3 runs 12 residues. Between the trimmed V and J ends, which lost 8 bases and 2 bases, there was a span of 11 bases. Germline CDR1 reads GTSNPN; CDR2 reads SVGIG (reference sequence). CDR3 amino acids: CASRDTTDTQYF. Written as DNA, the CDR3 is TGTGCCAGCCGGGACACCACAGATACGCAGTATTTT.

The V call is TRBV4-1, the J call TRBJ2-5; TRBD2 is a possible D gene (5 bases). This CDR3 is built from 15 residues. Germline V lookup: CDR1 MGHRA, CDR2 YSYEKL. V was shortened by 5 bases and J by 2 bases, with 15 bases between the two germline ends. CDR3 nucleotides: TGCGCCAGCAGCAAAAGTGAACTAGGACAAGAGACCCAGTACTTC. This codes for CASSKSELGQETQYF.

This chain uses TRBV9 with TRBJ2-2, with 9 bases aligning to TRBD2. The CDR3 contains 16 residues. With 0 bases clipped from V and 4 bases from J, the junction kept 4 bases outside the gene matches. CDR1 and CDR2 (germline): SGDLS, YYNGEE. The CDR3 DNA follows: TGTGCCAGCAGCGTAGGGACTAGCGCGACCACCGGGGAGCTGTTTTTT. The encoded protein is CASSVGTSATTGELFF.

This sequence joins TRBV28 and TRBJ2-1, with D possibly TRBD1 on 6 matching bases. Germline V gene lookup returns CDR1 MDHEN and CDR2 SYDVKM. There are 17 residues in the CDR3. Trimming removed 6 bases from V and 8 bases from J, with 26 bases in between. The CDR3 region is CASRLAGAGESRYEQFF. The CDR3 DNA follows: TGTGCCAGCAGGCTCGCCGGGGCAGGGGAGTCGCGGTATGAGCAGTTCTTC. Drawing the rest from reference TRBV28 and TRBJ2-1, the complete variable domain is DVKVTQSSRYLVKRTGEKVFLECVQDMDHENMFWYRQDPGLGLRLIYFSYDVKMKEKGDIPEGYSVSREKKERFSLILESASTNQTSMYLCASRLAGAGESRYEQFFGPGTRLTVL.

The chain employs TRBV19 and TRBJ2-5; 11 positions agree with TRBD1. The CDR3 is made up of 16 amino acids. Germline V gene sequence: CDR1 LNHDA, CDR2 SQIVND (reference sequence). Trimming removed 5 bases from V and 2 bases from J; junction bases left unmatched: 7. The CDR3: CASSSYRDRGQETQYF. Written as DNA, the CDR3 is TGTGCCAGTAGTTCATACAGGGACAGGGGGCAAGAGACCCAGTACTTC.

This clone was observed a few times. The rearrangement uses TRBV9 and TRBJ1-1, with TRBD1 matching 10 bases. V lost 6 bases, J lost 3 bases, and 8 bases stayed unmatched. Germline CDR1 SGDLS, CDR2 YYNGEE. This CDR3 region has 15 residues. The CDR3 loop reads CASNILGTGDTEAFF. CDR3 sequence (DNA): TGTGCCAGCAACATACTCGGGACAGGGGACACTGAAGCTTTCTTT.

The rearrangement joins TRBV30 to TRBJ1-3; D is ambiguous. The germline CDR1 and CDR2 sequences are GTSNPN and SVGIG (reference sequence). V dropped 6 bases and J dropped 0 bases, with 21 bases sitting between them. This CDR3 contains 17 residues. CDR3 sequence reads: CACARGVGRSSGNTIYF. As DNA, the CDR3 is TGTGCCTGTGCCCGCGGGGTAGGCAGGAGCTCTGGAAACACCATATATTTT.

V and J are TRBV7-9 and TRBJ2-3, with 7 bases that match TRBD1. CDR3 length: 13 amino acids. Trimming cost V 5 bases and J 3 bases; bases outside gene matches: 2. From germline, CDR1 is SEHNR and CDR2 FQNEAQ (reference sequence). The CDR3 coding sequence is TGTGCCAGCAGCCCGGGACAGACAGATACGCAGTATTTT. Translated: CASSPGQTDTQYF.

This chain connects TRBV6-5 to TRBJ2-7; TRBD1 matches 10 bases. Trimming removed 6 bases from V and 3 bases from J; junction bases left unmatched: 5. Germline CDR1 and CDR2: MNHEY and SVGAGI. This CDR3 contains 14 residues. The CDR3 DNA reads TGTGCCAGCAGCCTTGGACAGGGGGGCTACGAGCAGTACTTC. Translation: CASSLGQGGYEQYF.

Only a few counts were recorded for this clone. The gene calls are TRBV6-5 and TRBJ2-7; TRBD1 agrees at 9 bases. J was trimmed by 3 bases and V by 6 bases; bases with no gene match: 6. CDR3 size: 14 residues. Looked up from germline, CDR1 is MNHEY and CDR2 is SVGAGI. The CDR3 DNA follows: TGTGCCAGCAGCAGATCGGACAGGGGCTACGAGCAGTACTTC. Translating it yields CASSRSDRGYEQYF.

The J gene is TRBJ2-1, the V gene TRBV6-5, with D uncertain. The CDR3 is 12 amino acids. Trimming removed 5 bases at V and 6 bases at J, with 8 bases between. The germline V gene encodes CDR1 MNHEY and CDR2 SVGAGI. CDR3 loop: CASSRLGNEQFF. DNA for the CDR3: TGTGCCAGCAGTAGACTGGGCAATGAGCAGTTCTTC.

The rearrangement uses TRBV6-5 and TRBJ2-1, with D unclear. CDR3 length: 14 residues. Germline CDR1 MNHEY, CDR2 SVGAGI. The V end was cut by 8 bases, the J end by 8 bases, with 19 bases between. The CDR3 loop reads CASFRTRRSHEQFF. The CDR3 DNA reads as TGTGCCAGCTTCCGGACCCGAAGGTCCCATGAGCAGTTCTTC.

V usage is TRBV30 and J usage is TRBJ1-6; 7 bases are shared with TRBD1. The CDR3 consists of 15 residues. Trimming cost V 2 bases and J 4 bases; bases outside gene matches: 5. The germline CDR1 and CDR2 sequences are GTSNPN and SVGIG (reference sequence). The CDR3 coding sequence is TGTGCCTGGAGTCAGACGGGACAGTATAATTCACCCCTCCACTTT. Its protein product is CAWSQTGQYNSPLHF.